The entry that follows covers one TCR beta chain sequence. These data originate in a study of cytomegalovirus exposure and HLA in healthy donors. The CDR3 is made up of 15 amino acids. The V end was cut by 5 bases, the J end by 6 bases, with 14 bases between. Looked up from germline, CDR1 is LNHDA and CDR2 is SQIVND (reference sequence). Data came from immunoSEQ multiplex PCR; TCRdb stores just in-frame clones and leaves some out. This sample has approximately 100,000 clones, with less than 90% found just once. The chain joins TRBV19 to TRBJ1-6; D is unclear. The sequence was collected from a woman between 18 and 29 years old in good health and CMV-seropositive. Sequencing used PBMCs. Here the CDR3 DNA reads TGTGCCAGTAGTCCAGGCACCCAAATTAATTCACCCCTCCACTTT. Protein: CASSPGTQINSPLHF.